Given below is one T cell receptor beta chain in context. Antigen: not known. Relative to the germline gene, one junction end is altered; a read error may explain this. This record belongs to a study of tumor and adjacent non-tumor tissue in lung cancer. In the study overall: Patients comprised over 9 adenocarcinoma, a couple of squamous cell carcinoma and 1 small cell lung cancer. Overall study findings and caveats: Normal lung showed higher cumulative top 100 clone frequency than tumor.

RNA was extracted from bulk tissue without any cell sorting. More than 3 cm separated this lung sample from the edge of the tumor. Chemotherapy-naive patients with new lung cancer underwent thoracic surgery in China, August–late 2014. The CDR3 has 15 residues. Germline CDR1 reads MGHRA; CDR2 reads YSYEKL. A modified ARM-PCR protocol with three rounds of nested PCR amplified TCRbeta. TCRdb reprocessed the multiplex PCR reads via MiXCR and lists one record per CDR3 protein. Here the sample spans 70,000 to 90,000 distinct CDR3 sequences, about two thirds being singletons. This receptor was identified in a woman in her forties or fifties with non-small cell lung cancer. The chain is built from TRBV4-1 and TRBJ1-2; D ambiguous. Sequencing used distant non-tumor lung tissue. Written as DNA, the CDR3 is TGCGCCAGCAGCCAAGAGGCAGGCTCGGGCTACGGCTACATCTTC. Translated: CASSQEAGSGYGYIF.